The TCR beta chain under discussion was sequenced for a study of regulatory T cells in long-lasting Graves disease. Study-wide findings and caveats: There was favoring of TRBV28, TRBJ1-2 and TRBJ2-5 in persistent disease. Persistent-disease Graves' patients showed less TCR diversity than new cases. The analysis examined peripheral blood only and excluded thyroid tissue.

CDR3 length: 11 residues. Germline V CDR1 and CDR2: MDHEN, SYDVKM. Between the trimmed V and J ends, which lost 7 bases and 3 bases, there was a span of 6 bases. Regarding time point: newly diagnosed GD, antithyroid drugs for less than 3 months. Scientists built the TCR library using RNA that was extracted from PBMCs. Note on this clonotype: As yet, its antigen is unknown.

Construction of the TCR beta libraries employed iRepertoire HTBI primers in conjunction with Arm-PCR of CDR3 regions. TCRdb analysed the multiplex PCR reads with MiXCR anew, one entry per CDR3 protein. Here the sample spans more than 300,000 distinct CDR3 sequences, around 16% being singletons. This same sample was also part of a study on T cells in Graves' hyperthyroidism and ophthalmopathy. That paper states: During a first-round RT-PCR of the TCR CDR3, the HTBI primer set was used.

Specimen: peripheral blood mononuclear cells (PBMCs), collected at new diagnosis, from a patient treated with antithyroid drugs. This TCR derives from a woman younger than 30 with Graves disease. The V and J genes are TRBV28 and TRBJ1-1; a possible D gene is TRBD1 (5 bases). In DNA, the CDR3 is TGTGCCAGCAAGGGGTACACTGAAGCTTTCTTT. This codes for CASKGYTEAFF.